Sequencing of this T cell receptor (beta chain) was carried out in a study of blood T cell repertoires in COVID-19 (TCRdb year 2020). Concerning the study at large: Samples covering the acute and convalescent phases of COVID-19 were provided by collaborators in the United States, Italy and Spain. The prospective study material was composed of cDNA or gDNA derived from T cells, B-cell-depleted T cells, or PBMCs. The dataset comprised deeply sampled blood TCRbeta repertoires from subjects exposed to, actively infected with, or recovered from COVID-19. The repertoires were released in a freely available public database intended as a resource for research on the immune response to SARS-CoV-2. The samples were drawn from the first 160 participants of the ongoing ImmuneRACE study and from more than 1,000 subjects provided by 6 global collaborators. The sample metadata nearly always contained a de-identified subject ID, COVID-19 status, age in years and sex. Where available, HLA class I and class II types were taken from metadata supplied by the sample provider and were not determined by assay-based typing. Results and caveats for the whole study, not just this receptor: The amount of clinical and demographic metadata varied by source and participant and was provided uncurated.

Enrolling through a virtual design, the prospective study's participants ranged in age from roughly 18 to 89 years and lived across 24 United States geographic areas. To assign participants to cohorts, the prospective study relied on clinical history that participants themselves reported in a screening survey and a study questionnaire. ImmuneRACE Cohort 3 recovered participants were defined by two consecutive negative NP/OP PCR tests, healthcare professional clearance, or symptom resolution. In the prospective study, whole blood, serum and a nasopharyngeal or oropharyngeal swab were collected from each participant by mobile phlebotomists. Prospective study participants could optionally give additional blood draws and questionnaires over an approximately 2-month period. Before DNA extraction, prospective study blood samples were shipped either frozen or at room temperature. With regard to this clone: The antigen it binds to is not known. Qualities for individual bases were not recorded, and no much larger clone is one base off.

TCRbeta CDR3 regions were amplified from genomic DNA using the immunoSEQ Assay, a bias-controlled multiplex PCR. Per the original workflow: The number of nucleated cells in each sample was estimated from the amplification of reference gene primers within the assay. To quantify the absolute abundance of each unique TCRbeta CDR3 rearrangement, sequence reads were collapsed and filtered. For each sample, productive Simpson clonality was calculated as the square root of Simpson's diversity index over productive rearrangements. TCRdb stores this immuneACCESS table with in-frame sequences only. Part of the clones is absent; in the studies checked, under half of the shortfall reflects unresolved V genes, and no reason is known for the rest. The V and J calls and clone size come from that table; D and trimming were worked out from the DNA. Across this sample there are hundreds of thousands of clones, with about 82% seen only once. Roughly 2% of the sample belongs to the ten largest clones.

The germline V gene (reference sequence) supplies CDR1 LGHDT and CDR2 YNNKEL. V lost 3 bases and J lost 3 bases; the stretch between them is 5 bases long. Taken from cysteine to phenylalanine, the CDR3 has 12 residues. Only the CDR3 DNA is retained, 36 bases long and in frame from the first base. Sequencing input: PBMCs or T cells enriched from blood (not recorded which). The sequence was collected from a woman in her forties or fifties who had recovered from COVID-19. This chain is built from TRBV3-1 (or the pseudogene TRBV3-2) and TRBJ2-5, with the D gene not clear enough to name. The CDR3 sequence is CASSHQEETQYF. The DNA reads as follows: TGTGCCAGCAGCCACCAGGAAGAGACCCAGTACTTC.